This TCR beta chain was sequenced for a study of shared clonotypes between healthy human individuals. Study-wide findings and caveats: The genetic and exposure-history diversity represented was limited by few donors.

V was clipped by 2 bases and J by 4 bases, with 11 bases between them. The CDR3 has 15 amino acids. Germline loops: CDR1 SGHTA, CDR2 FQGNSA. For this clone: Its antigen is still unknown.

Data came from immunoSEQ multiplex PCR; TCRdb stores just in-frame clones and leaves some out. The table includes about 1 million clones, 70% to 80% detected once. V usage is TRBV7-2 and J usage is TRBJ1-4, with unresolved D. This TCR came from a man younger than 30 in good health. Sequenced: memory CD4+ T cells sorted from blood. The sample's subset: CD45RA-negative fraction. The CDR3 DNA reads as TGTGCCAGCAGCTTATTGGTGACCCTTAATGAAAAACTGTTTTTT. Protein sequence: CASSLLVTLNEKLFF.